This TCR beta chain emerged from a study of persistence of HIV-infected CD4 T cells. Sequencing used immunoSEQ version 4 in survey mode. Template was genomic DNA at 7.5 to 10 ng/uL, with up to about 1 ug used per sample. Using immunoSEQ multiplex PCR, the repertoire was profiled, and TCRdb retains in-frame clones only, with some absent. There are more than 35,000 clones in the sample; roughly 89% occur only once, and about 1.3% lies in the top ten. Study-level points and caveats: Compared with CD3/CD28-stimulated cells, CMV- and Gag-responding cells showed lower TCRbeta richness.

This clone was found a few times. Its antigen is as yet unknown. The germline V gene encodes CDR1 MNHEY and CDR2 SVGAGI. CDR3 length: 13 residues. V was cut by 6 bases and J by 3 bases, with 11 bases left in between. Anti-CD3/anti-CD28 beads served as a nonspecific positive control stimulus. CD4+ T cells upregulating both CD40 ligand and CD69 were sorted as responding cells. Donors were HIV-1-infected adults who began suppressive ART during chronic infection. This chain connects TRBV6-5 to TRBJ1-2; no firm D call. The sequence came from an adult man with HIV who was CMV-seropositive. Sequencing was performed on CD4+ T cells sorted from PBMCs after approximately 19-hour stimulation, taken from a patient who received antiretroviral therapy. The CDR3 DNA reads TGTGCCAGCAGACCGGTTTTGGACTATGGCTACACCTTC. Residues: CASRPVLDYGYTF.